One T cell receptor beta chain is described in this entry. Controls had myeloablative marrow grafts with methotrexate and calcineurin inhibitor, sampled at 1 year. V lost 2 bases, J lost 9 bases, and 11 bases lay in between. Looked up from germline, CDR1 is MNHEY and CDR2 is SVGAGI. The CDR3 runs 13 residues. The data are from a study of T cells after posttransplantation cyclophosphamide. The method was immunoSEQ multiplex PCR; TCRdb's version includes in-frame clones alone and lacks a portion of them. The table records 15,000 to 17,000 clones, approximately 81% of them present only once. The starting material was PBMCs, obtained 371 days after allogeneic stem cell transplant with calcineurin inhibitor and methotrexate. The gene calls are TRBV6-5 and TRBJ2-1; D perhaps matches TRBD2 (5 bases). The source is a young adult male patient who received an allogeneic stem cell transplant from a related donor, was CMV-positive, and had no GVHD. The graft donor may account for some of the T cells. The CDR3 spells CASSYRGGSEQFF. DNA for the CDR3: TGTGCCAGCAGTTACCGAGGAGGCAGTGAGCAGTTCTTC.